These 12 T cell receptor beta chains originate from one sample sequenced in a study of T cells in Graves' hyperthyroidism and ophthalmopathy. The investigators amplified TCR beta CDR3 regions from RNA transcripts. With the HTBI primer set, the TCR CDR3 went through a first round of RT-PCR. TCRdb ran MiXCR on the multiplex PCR reads and lists one entry per CDR3 protein. The top ten clones hold roughly 7.7% of a sample with 500,000 to 600,000 distinct CDR3 sequences, around 42% of them seen once. Sequencing was performed on peripheral blood or thyroid tissue (not recorded which). Receptor source: a young woman with Graves' hyperthyroidism.

The rearrangement uses TRBV20-1 and TRBJ1-2, with D perhaps matching TRBD1 (5 bases). Germline V gene data show CDR1 as DFQATT and CDR2 as SNEGSKA (reference sequence). V lost 0 bases and J lost 9, with 8 bases in between. The CDR3 is 11 amino acids. CDR3 amino acids: CSARDRQSYTF. The CDR3 DNA is TGCAGTGCTAGAGATCGACAGAGCTACACCTTC.

The rearrangement links TRBV7-9 to TRBJ1-2; 7 positions agree with TRBD1. The germline gives CDR1 SEHNR, CDR2 FQNEAQ (reference sequence). The CDR3 totals 18 residues. J gave up 1 base and V 1 base, and 12 bases lay outside the gene matches. The CDR3 DNA is TGTGCCAGCAGCTTAGACGGGAGGCAGGGGGGCCATAACTATGGCTACACCTTC. Amino acids: CASSLDGRQGGHNYGYTF.

The chain has TRBV7-8 and TRBJ2-7, with 9 bases lining up with TRBD2. The CDR3 covers 16 residues. Germline V gene data show CDR1 as SGHVS and CDR2 as FQNEAQ. V dropped 4 bases and J dropped 7; count of bases not matched to a gene: 14. The CDR3 DNA is TGTGCCAGCAGCTCCACCGGACTAGCGAGTAGGAATGAGCAGTACTTC. Its translation is CASSSTGLASRNEQYF.

V and J are TRBV5-6 and TRBJ1-1; D unclear. The CDR3 has 13 residues. V was pared by 4 bases and J by 5 bases, with 12 bases between. Germline CDR1 and CDR2: SGHDT and YYEEEE. DNA for the CDR3: TGTGCCAGCAGCAACTCCGGGGATACTGAAGCTTTCTTT. Its protein product is CASSNSGDTEAFF.

This clonotype has a handful of counts. The chain employs TRBV18 and TRBJ1-3, with D uncertain. Between the trimmed V and J ends, which lost 1 base and 10 bases, there was a span of 14 bases. This CDR3 is built from 14 residues. Germline V gives CDR1 KGHSH, CDR2 LQKENI. Written as DNA, the CDR3 is TGTGCCAGCTCACCACTGACCGGTTGGTTGACCATATATTTT. Its translation: CASSPLTGWLTIYF.

This clonotype was detected ten times or more. The V gene is TRBV7-9, the J gene TRBJ2-5; D remains ambiguous. This CDR3 has 14 residues. From germline, CDR1 is SEHNR and CDR2 FQNEAQ (reference sequence). V lost 5 bases and J lost 5, with 15 bases in between. The chain's CDR3 is CASSPRTVGETQYF. The CDR3 nucleotides are TGTGCCAGCAGCCCCCGGACCGTCGGGGAGACCCAGTACTTC.

The CDR3: CSPTSGYNEQYF. The CDR3, as DNA: TGCAGTCCGACTAGCGGGTACAATGAGCAGTACTTC. The chain combines TRBV20-1 with TRBJ2-7; 10 nucleotides match TRBD2. This CDR3 comprises 12 residues. V lost 8 bases to trimming and J lost 7 bases; unmatched junction nucleotides: 8. The germline V gene has CDR1 DFQATT and CDR2 SNEGSKA (reference sequence).

This sequence joins TRBV2 and TRBJ2-5, with no clear D. V was shortened by 8 bases and J by 5 bases, with 18 bases between the two germline ends. Germline loops: CDR1 SNHLY, CDR2 FYNNEI. The CDR3 has 14 amino acids. The CDR3 is CASQDRNPQETQYF. CDR3 sequence (DNA): TGTGCCAGCCAAGATCGCAACCCTCAGGAGACCCAGTACTTC.

In regard to this clonotype: A much larger clone lies one base from this, so it may be a read error. The chain uses TRBV6-2 or TRBV6-3 and TRBJ2-7; 9 bases agree with TRBD2. V was pared by 5 bases and J by 3 bases, with 8 bases of the junction left unmatched. The germline V gene has CDR1 MNHEY and CDR2 SVGEGT. This CDR3 contains 15 residues. CDR3 in amino acids: CASSALVTSGYEQYF. CDR3 in DNA: TGTGCCAGCAGTGCACTTGTGACTAGCGGCTACGAGCAGTACTTC.

V usage is TRBV20-1 and J usage is TRBJ1-1, with no clear D. V lost 5 bases and J 2 bases, leaving 15 bases between the germline ends. Germline assignment: CDR1 DFQATT and CDR2 SNEGSKA (reference sequence). CDR3 size: 14 residues. DNA of the CDR3: TGCAGTGCTGTTGATGGATCCGCTAACACTGAAGCTTTCTTT. It encodes CSAVDGSANTEAFF.

V gene TRBV5-1 combines with J gene TRBJ2-7; D not certain. The CDR3 consists of 17 residues. Trimming took off 4 bases at V and 2 bases at J, with 22 bases between the two ends. Germline V lookup: CDR1 SGHRS, CDR2 YFSETQ. CDR3 sequence reads: CASSTPPLDIQTYEQYF. As DNA, the CDR3 is TGCGCCAGCAGCACCCCGCCCTTAGACATACAAACCTACGAGCAGTACTTC.

The rearrangement links TRBV29-1 to TRBJ1-5, with D maybe TRBD1 (5 bases). Germline V gives CDR1 SQVTM, CDR2 ANQGSEA. This CDR3 is built from 14 residues. The ends were cut back, 7 bases at V and 6 bases at J, with 19 bases in the middle. CDR3 amino acids: CSASQGRPGQPQHF. The DNA of the CDR3 is TGCAGCGCTAGCCAGGGCCGACCGGGTCAGCCCCAGCATTTT.